The next 30 T cell receptor beta chains were all read from a single sample in a study of cytomegalovirus exposure and HLA in healthy donors. The PCR ran on 60 Vbeta and 13 Jbeta primers. Sequencing used immunoSEQ multiplex PCR; TCRdb keeps in-frame clones, though not all of them. The data hold 120,000 to 150,000 clones, with roughly 72% observed a single time. The sample consisted of PBMCs. These receptors were collected from a man between 40 and 49 years old in good health and CMV-seronegative.

The chain couples TRBV21-1 to TRBJ1-2; no check of the table's D call, TRBD1, against the DNA was made. TRBV21-1 has pseudogene status. This CDR3 has 16 residues. Here the CDR3 DNA reads TGTGCCAGCAGCAAAGCGCGAGGGGACAGGGAGGATGGCTACACCTTC. This codes for CASSKARGDREDGYTF.

This clone appeared a few times. CDR3 nucleotide sequence: TGTGCCAGCAGCTTAACCGGTCCGGAGAGGACCGGGGAGCTGTTTTTT. Translation gives CASSLTGPERTGELFF. This sequence joins TRBV7-3 and TRBJ2-2; D unclear. Germline loops: CDR1 SGHTA, CDR2 FQGTGA. Trimming removed 0 bases at V and 5 bases at J, with 13 bases between. This CDR3 has 16 amino acids.

This clone appeared a few times. This rearrangement joins TRBV7-3 to TRBJ1-2; the match to TRBD1 covers 7 bases. The CDR3 covers 17 residues. Germline V gene lookup returns CDR1 SGHTA and CDR2 FQGTGA. The V and J ends lost 6 bases and 8 bases, in that order; junction bases with no gene match: 21. The DNA for the CDR3 is TGTGCCAGCAGTAATAAAACCCGACAGGGTACCCGCAGGGGCTACACCTTC. Amino acids: CASSNKTRQGTRRGYTF.

V usage is TRBV27 and J usage is TRBJ1-1, with unresolved D. This CDR3 has 14 amino acids. From germline, CDR1 is MNHEY and CDR2 SMNVEV (reference sequence). Trimming left V 7 bases short and J 6 bases short, with 18 bases between. The CDR3 here is CASTLNLGTSEAFF. In DNA, the CDR3 is TGTGCCAGCACCTTAAACCTCGGTACCTCTGAAGCTTTCTTT.

V gene TRBV28 combines with J gene TRBJ2-3, with TRBD2 identical over 8 bases. Trimming removed 5 bases from V and 4 bases from J; junction bases left unmatched: 11. Germline V gene data show CDR1 as MDHEN and CDR2 as SYDVKM. CDR3 length: 16 amino acids. The CDR3 DNA reads as TGTGCCAGCAGTACTGATGGAGCGGGAGCCTCAGATACGCAGTATTTT. Amino acid sequence: CASSTDGAGASDTQYF.

The CDR3: CASSVGGTGGEKLFF. In DNA, the CDR3 is TGTGCCAGCAGCGTAGGCGGGACAGGGGGCGAAAAACTGTTTTTT. The chain employs TRBV9 and TRBJ1-4, with 12 bases lining up with TRBD1. The germline V gene has CDR1 SGDLS and CDR2 YYNGEE. The CDR3 consists of 15 residues. V lost 0 bases and J lost 8; bases outside the gene matches: 2. The full variable domain, in which reference TRBV9 and TRBJ1-4 provide the parts outside the CDR3, is DSGVTQTPKHLITATGQRVTLRCSPRSGDLSVYWYQQSLDQGLQFLIQYYNGEERAKGNILERFSAQQFPDLHSELNLSSLELGDSALYFCASSVGGTGGEKLFFGSGTQLSVL.

The chain is built from TRBV5-1 and TRBJ2-4, with TRBD1 matching 7 bases. There are 14 residues in the CDR3. V trimming: 4 bases; J trimming: 6 bases; junction bases outside the gene matches: 7. The germline V gene has CDR1 SGHRS and CDR2 YFSETQ. For the CDR3, the DNA is TGCGCCAGCAGCCTGGGACAGACCGGAAACATTCAGTACTTC. It translates to CASSLGQTGNIQYF.

A single count supports this clone. This chain links TRBV2 with TRBJ1-1; D may be TRBD1 (5 bases). In germline, CDR1 is SNHLY, CDR2 FYNNEI. The CDR3 consists of 12 residues. Trimming stripped 6 bases from V and 11 bases from J, with 16 bases between. CDR3 in amino acids: CASSQGVGGAFF. DNA for the CDR3: TGTGCCAGCAGCCAGGGAGTCGGGGGGGCTTTCTTT.

The chain has TRBV23-1 and TRBJ2-4; 7 bases align to TRBD1. TRBV23-1 is placed among ORFs of uncertain function. With V trimmed by 0 bases and J by 7 bases, 9 bases remained unmatched. This CDR3 is 16 amino acids long. The CDR3, as DNA: TGCGCCAGCAGTCAATCGATGGGACCCAGGGGGAACATTCAGTACTTC. The encoded protein is CASSQSMGPRGNIQYF.

The chain uses TRBV14 and TRBJ2-1; possibly TRBD2 for D (5 bases). Trimming took 5 bases from V and 3 from J, leaving 14 bases between them. Germline V gene sequence: CDR1 SGHDN, CDR2 FVKESK. This CDR3 comprises 15 residues. The CDR3 sequence: CASSYREFDYNEQFF. CDR3 nucleotide sequence: TGTGCCAGCAGCTATAGGGAGTTCGACTACAATGAGCAGTTCTTC. Supplemented by reference TRBV14 and TRBJ2-1, the full variable domain reads EAGVTQFPSHSVIEKGQTVTLRCDPISGHDNLYWYRRVMGKEIKFLLHFVKESKQDESGMPNNRFLAERTGGTYSTLKVQPAELEDSGVYFCASSYREFDYNEQFFGPGTRLTVL.

The chain uses TRBV5-6 and TRBJ2-4, with TRBD1 matching 10 bases. Trimming cost V 0 bases and J 6 bases; bases outside gene matches: 6. Germline CDR1 reads SGHDT; CDR2 reads YYEEEE. The CDR3 is 16 residues long. The chain's CDR3 is CASSLGTGGPRNIQYF. The CDR3 region has the DNA TGTGCCAGCAGCTTGGGGACAGGGGGGCCCCGAAACATTCAGTACTTC.

The chain employs TRBV30 and TRBJ2-7; 8 positions match TRBD1. Germline V lookup: CDR1 GTSNPN, CDR2 SVGIG (reference sequence). This CDR3 contains 17 residues. V lost 4 bases to trimming and J lost 4 bases; unmatched junction nucleotides: 18. CDR3 residues: CAWTPPPWDRTWYEQYF. The CDR3 region has the DNA TGTGCCTGGACACCTCCCCCTTGGGACAGGACTTGGTACGAGCAGTACTTC.

This clone has only a few counts. The gene calls are TRBV28 and TRBJ1-1, with TRBD1 matching over 10 bases. Germline V CDR1 and CDR2: MDHEN, SYDVKM. This CDR3 contains 12 residues. V was pared by 8 bases and J by 11 bases, with 8 bases of the junction left unmatched. The CDR3 here is CASGTGVGSAFF. The CDR3 nucleotides are TGTGCCAGCGGGACAGGGGTGGGGTCGGCTTTCTTT.

This chain uses TRBV19 with TRBJ1-1, with TRBD1 as a possible D gene (6 bases). Between the trimmed V and J ends, which lost 5 bases and 1 base, there was a span of 11 bases. CDR1 and CDR2 from the germline V gene are LNHDA and SQIVND (reference sequence). CDR3 length equals 14 residues. The CDR3 nucleotides are TGTGCCAGTAGTCCCCAGGGGTGGAACACTGAAGCTTTCTTT. It codes for CASSPQGWNTEAFF.

Concerning this clone itself: At one end, the junction sequence differs from germline, possibly due to a read error. V and J are TRBV5-1 and TRBJ2-5, with TRBD1 matching 7 bases. Germline CDR1 is SGHRS and CDR2 is YFSETQ. CDR3 size: 15 residues. The CDR3 DNA follows: TGCGCCAGCAGCTTGGAAGGGGGCGCATATGAGACCCAGAACTTC. As protein: CASSLEGGAYETQNF. Full variable domain (missing parts from reference TRBV5-1 and TRBJ2-5): KAGVTQTPRYLIKTRGQQVTLSCSPISGHRSVSWYQQTPGQGLQFLFEYFSETQRNKGNFPGRFSGRQFSNSRSEMNVSTLELGDSALYLCASSLEGGAYETQNFGPGTRLLVL.

J is TRBJ2-1 and V is TRBV7-9; no firm D call. V was trimmed by 5 bases and J by 8 bases, leaving 13 bases between them. This CDR3 has 13 residues. The germline V gene encodes CDR1 SEHNR and CDR2 FQNEAQ (reference sequence). The CDR3 coding sequence is TGTGCCAGCAGCGGAGACCAGCCTTATGAGCAGTTCTTC. Encoded protein: CASSGDQPYEQFF.

The CDR3 region is CASSYDRSYEQYF. In nucleotides, the CDR3 is TGCGCCAGCAGCTACGACAGGTCCTACGAGCAGTACTTC. The chain recombines TRBV5-1 with TRBJ2-7; tentative D call: TRBD1 (6 bases). The CDR3 totals 13 residues. Trimming removed 3 bases from V and 1 base from J, with 8 bases in between. CDR1 and CDR2 from the germline V gene are SGHRS and YFSETQ.

The chain couples TRBV19 to TRBJ1-6; 9 bases agree with TRBD1. This CDR3 is built from 15 residues. Trimming cost V 3 bases and J 8 bases; bases outside gene matches: 5. Germline CDR1 LNHDA, CDR2 SQIVND (reference sequence). The CDR3 DNA reads TGTGCCAGTAGTATTGGGGGACAGGGCGATTCACCCCTCCACTTT. Protein: CASSIGGQGDSPLHF.

J is TRBJ2-1 and V is TRBV30, with 7 nucleotides matching TRBD2. Germline CDR1 is GTSNPN and CDR2 is SVGIG (reference sequence). The CDR3 runs 15 residues. Unmatched junction bases numbered 2, after V lost 0 bases and J lost 0 bases. In DNA form, the CDR3 reads TGTGCCTGGAGTGTACGCGGGAGCTCCTACAATGAGCAGTTCTTC. Amino acid sequence: CAWSVRGSSYNEQFF.

The chain employs TRBV30 and TRBJ1-5; 8 nucleotides line up with TRBD1. Germline trimming cut 2 bases from V and 5 bases from J; bases unmatched to any gene: 5. The CDR3 is 14 residues long. The germline V gene encodes CDR1 GTSNPN and CDR2 SVGIG (reference sequence). This CDR3 reads CAWSPGQGHQPQHF. CDR3 sequence (DNA): TGTGCCTGGAGTCCCGGACAGGGACATCAGCCCCAGCATTTT.

V gene TRBV7-6 combines with J gene TRBJ2-2; 7 bases line up with TRBD2. The germline V gene has CDR1 SGHVS and CDR2 FNYEAQ. V was pared by 3 bases and J by 6 bases, with 4 bases of the junction left unmatched. CDR3 size: 14 residues. The CDR3 nucleotides are TGTGCCAGCAGCTTGGGGAGGGTTCCCGGGGAGCTGTTTTTT. Its translation is CASSLGRVPGELFF.

This clone occurred a few times. V is TRBV4-1 and J is TRBJ2-1, with 10 bases fitting TRBD1. The CDR3 loop spans 17 amino acids. CDR1 and CDR2 from the germline V gene are MGHRA and YSYEKL. V dropped 1 base and J dropped 2; count of bases not matched to a gene: 5. CDR3: CASSQAGTGVAYNEQFF. CDR3 bases: TGCGCCAGCAGCCAAGCCGGGACAGGGGTGGCCTACAATGAGCAGTTCTTC.

The V and J genes are TRBV7-2 and TRBJ2-5; 12 nucleotides match TRBD1. After removal of 3 bases from V and 5 bases from J, the junction contained 10 bases not matched to a gene. CDR1 is SGHTA and CDR2 is FQGNSA in the germline V gene. The CDR3 contains 17 residues. Written as DNA, the CDR3 is TGTGCCAGCAGCTTCTGGCCGGGACAGGGGGCATTGGAGACCCAGTACTTC. Amino acid sequence: CASSFWPGQGALETQYF.

The rearrangement joins TRBV5-1 to TRBJ1-1, with a weak D call TRBD1 (5 bases). CDR3 length: 17 amino acids. Trimming removed 0 bases at V and 5 bases at J, with 20 bases between. Germline CDR1 reads SGHRS; CDR2 reads YFSETQ. The CDR3 coding sequence is TGCGCCAGCAGCTTGGCGTTCCTCTCGACAGAAGGGACTGAAGCTTTCTTT. It yields the protein CASSLAFLSTEGTEAFF.

V usage is TRBV18 and J usage is TRBJ2-5; TRBD2 agrees at 13 bases. The CDR3 extends over 17 amino acids. CDR1 and CDR2 (germline): KGHSH, LQKENI. V was clipped by 4 bases and J by 2 bases; unmatched bases: 7. CDR3 sequence: CASSQGLAGAPQETQYF. CDR3 bases: TGTGCCAGCTCACAAGGACTAGCGGGAGCGCCACAAGAGACCCAGTACTTC.

The chain links TRBV27 to TRBJ1-2; D is uncertain. Germline-derived CDR1 and CDR2 are MNHEY and SMNVEV (reference sequence). The CDR3 is 14 amino acids. Trimming cost V 4 bases and J 4 bases, with 13 bases left between them. The CDR3 protein is CASSSRLLPYGYTF. The CDR3 region has the DNA TGTGCCAGCAGTTCGCGACTCCTACCCTATGGCTACACCTTC.

In its sample, this clone was seen a few times. The genes are TRBV19 and TRBJ2-1, with TRBD2 as a possible D gene (6 bases). Trimming stripped 5 bases from V and 12 bases from J, with 11 bases between. Germline V gene data show CDR1 as LNHDA and CDR2 as SQIVND (reference sequence). The CDR3 runs to 11 residues. The CDR3 bases are TGTGCCAGTAGTTATCAACTAGCGCAGTTCTTC. It specifies CASSYQLAQFF.

V gene TRBV1 combines with J gene TRBJ2-3; TRBD2, the table's D call, lacks a check against the DNA. TRBV1 is tagged as a pseudogene. The CDR3 consists of 14 residues. CDR3 in amino acids: CTSSGGGAVDTQYF. CDR3 bases: TGCACCAGCTCGGGCGGGGGGGCGGTAGATACGCAGTATTTT.

This sequence joins TRBV25-1 and TRBJ2-5; TRBD1 matches 12 bases. Germline CDR1 MGHDK, CDR2 SYGVNS. The CDR3 is 17 amino acids. V lost 6 bases and J lost 4; bases outside the gene matches: 12. This CDR3 is CASSQPWGQGAPETQYF. DNA for the CDR3: TGTGCCAGCAGCCAACCGTGGGGACAGGGGGCCCCAGAGACCCAGTACTTC. The variable domain in full, completed from reference TRBV25-1 and TRBJ2-5, reads EADIYQTPRYLVIGTGKKITLECSQTMGHDKMYWYQQDPGMELHLIHYSYGVNSTEKGDLSSESTVSRIRTEHFPLTLESARPSHTSQYLCASSQPWGQGAPETQYFGPGTRLLVL.

The V call is TRBV2, the J call TRBJ2-5; 9 nucleotides agree with TRBD2. The J call may be mistaken, given a closer DNA end match to TRBJ2-7. Germline V CDR1 and CDR2: SNHLY, FYNNEI. The CDR3 contains 15 residues. In DNA, the CDR3 is TGTGCCAGCAGTGGGCGGGGGGGGGCTATCTACGAGCAGTACTTC. Translation gives CASSGRGGAIYEQYF.